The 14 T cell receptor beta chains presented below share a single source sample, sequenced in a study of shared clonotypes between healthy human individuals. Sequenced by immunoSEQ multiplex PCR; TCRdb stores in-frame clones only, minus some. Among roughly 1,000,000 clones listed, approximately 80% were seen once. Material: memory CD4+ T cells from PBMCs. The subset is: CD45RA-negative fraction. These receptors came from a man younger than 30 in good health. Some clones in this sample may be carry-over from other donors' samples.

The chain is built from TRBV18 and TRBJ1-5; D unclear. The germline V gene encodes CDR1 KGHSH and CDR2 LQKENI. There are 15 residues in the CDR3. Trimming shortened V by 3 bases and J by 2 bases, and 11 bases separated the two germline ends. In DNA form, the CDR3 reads TGTGCCAGCTCACCTGAGGCAGGACGCAATCAGCCCCAGCATTTT. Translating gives CASSPEAGRNQPQHF.

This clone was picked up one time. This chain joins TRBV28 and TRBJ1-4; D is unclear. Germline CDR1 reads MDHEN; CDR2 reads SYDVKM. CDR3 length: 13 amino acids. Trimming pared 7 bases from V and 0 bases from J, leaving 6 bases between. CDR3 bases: TGTGCCAGCAAGCAGCCAACTAATGAAAAACTGTTTTTT. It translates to CASKQPTNEKLFF.

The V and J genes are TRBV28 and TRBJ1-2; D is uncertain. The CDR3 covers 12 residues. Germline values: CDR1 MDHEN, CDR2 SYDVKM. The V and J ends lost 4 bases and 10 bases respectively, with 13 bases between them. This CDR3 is CASSSPGMFYTF. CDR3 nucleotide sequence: TGTGCCAGCAGTTCCCCCGGCATGTTCTACACCTTC.

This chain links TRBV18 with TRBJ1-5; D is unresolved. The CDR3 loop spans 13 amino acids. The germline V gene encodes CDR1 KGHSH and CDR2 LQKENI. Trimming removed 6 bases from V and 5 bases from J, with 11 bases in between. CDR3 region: CASSPASYQPQHF. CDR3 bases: TGTGCCAGCTCGCCCGCGTCCTATCAGCCCCAGCATTTT.

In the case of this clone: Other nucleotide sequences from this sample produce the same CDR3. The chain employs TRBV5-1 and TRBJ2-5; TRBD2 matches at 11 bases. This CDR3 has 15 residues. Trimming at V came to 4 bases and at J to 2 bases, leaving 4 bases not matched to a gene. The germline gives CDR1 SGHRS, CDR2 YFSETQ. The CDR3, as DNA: TGCGCCAGCAGCCCCTTAGCGGGAGGGCAAGAGACCCAGTACTTC. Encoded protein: CASSPLAGGQETQYF.

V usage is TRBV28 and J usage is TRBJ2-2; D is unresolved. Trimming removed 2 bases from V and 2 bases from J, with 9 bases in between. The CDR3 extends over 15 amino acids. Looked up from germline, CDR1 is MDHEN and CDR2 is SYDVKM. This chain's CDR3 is CASSLGVFNTGELFF. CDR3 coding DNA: TGTGCCAGCAGTTTAGGTGTCTTTAACACCGGGGAGCTGTTTTTT. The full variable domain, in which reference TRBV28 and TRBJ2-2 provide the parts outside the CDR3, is DVKVTQSSRYLVKRTGEKVFLECVQDMDHENMFWYRQDPGLGLRLIYFSYDVKMKEKGDIPEGYSVSREKKERFSLILESASTNQTSMYLCASSLGVFNTGELFFGEGSRLTVL.

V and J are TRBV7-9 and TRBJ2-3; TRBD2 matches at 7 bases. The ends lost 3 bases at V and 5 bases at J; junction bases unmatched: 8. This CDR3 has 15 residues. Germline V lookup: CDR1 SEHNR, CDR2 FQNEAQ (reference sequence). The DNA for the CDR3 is TGTGCCAGCAGCTTTGCGGGAGTCGATAAAGATACGCAGTATTTT. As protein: CASSFAGVDKDTQYF.

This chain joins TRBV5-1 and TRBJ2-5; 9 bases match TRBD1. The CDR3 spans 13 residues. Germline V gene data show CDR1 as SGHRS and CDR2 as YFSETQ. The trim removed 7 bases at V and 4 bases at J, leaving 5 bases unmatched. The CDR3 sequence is CASRDREGETQYF. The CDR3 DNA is TGCGCCAGCCGGGACAGGGAGGGAGAGACCCAGTACTTC.

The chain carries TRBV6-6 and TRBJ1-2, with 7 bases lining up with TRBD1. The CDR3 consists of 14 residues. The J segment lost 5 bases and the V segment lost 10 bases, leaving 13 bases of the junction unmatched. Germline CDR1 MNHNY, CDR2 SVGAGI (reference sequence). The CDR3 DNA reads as TGTGCCACCATGCGACCGGGACAGCGTTATGGCTACACCTTC. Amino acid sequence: CATMRPGQRYGYTF.

CDR3: CASSLQDALSEAFF. The DNA for the CDR3 is TGCGCCAGCAGCTTGCAGGACGCCCTGAGTGAAGCTTTCTTT. The chain employs TRBV5-1 and TRBJ1-1, with D unclear. From germline, CDR1 is SGHRS and CDR2 YFSETQ. The CDR3 is 14 amino acids. The ends were cut back, 1 base at V and 7 bases at J, with 14 bases in the middle.

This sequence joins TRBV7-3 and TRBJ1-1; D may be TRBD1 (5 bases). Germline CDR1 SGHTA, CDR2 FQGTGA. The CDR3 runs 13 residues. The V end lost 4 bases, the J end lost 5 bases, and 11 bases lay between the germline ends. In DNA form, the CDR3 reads TGTGCCAGCAGCTCGAGGGGCCTAACTGAAGCTTTCTTT. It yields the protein CASSSRGLTEAFF.

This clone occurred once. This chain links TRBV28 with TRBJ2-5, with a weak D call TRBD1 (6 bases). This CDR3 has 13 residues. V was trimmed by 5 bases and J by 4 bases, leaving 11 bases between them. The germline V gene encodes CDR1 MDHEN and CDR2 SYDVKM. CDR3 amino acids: CASSGAGVETQYF. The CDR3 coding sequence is TGTGCCAGCAGTGGGGCAGGGGTAGAGACCCAGTACTTC. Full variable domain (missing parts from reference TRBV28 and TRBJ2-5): DVKVTQSSRYLVKRTGEKVFLECVQDMDHENMFWYRQDPGLGLRLIYFSYDVKMKEKGDIPEGYSVSREKKERFSLILESASTNQTSMYLCASSGAGVETQYFGPGTRLLVL.

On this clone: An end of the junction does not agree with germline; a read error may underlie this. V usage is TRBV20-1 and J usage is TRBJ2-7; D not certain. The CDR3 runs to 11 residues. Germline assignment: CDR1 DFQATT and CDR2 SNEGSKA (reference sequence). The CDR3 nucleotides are TGCAGTGCCGGATCACGGACCCCATCAAGCTTC. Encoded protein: CSAGSRTPSSF.

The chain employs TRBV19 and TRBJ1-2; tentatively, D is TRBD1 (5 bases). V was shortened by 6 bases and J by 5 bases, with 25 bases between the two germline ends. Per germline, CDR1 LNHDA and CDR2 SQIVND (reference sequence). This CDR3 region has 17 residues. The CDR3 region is CASSPITGTNNAYGYTF. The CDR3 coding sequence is TGTGCCAGTAGCCCCATTACCGGGACTAATAACGCATATGGCTACACCTTC.